The 3 T cell receptor beta chains below all came from one sample that was sequenced in a study of Ad26.COV2.S vaccination and SARS-CoV-2 variants. Sample treatment: roughly 20 received Ad26.COV2.S at low or high dose, single or two shots; five or six received placebo; per-sample allocation not given. Specimens were obtained on day 63 following the first vaccine or placebo injection. TCRdb keeps only in-frame clones here, not all; method: immunoSEQ multiplex PCR. The table includes 300,000 to 400,000 clones, 87% detected once. Sequencing was performed on peripheral blood, taken in a trial of Ad26.COV2.S vaccine versus placebo. The receptors derive from a person aged 18-60 years who received the Ad26.COV2.S COVID-19 vaccine or a placebo.

In DNA, the CDR3 is TGTGCCAGCAGCACGGGACAGGGGGCGGGGAGCTCCTACAATGAGCAGTTCTTC. Translation: CASSTGQGAGSSYNEQFF. The rearrangement links TRBV9 to TRBJ2-1, with 12 positions matching TRBD1. V lost 4 bases, J lost 0 bases, and 8 bases stayed unmatched. CDR1 SGDLS and CDR2 YYNGEE come from the germline V gene. CDR3 length equals 18 residues.

This chain uses TRBV5-6 with TRBJ2-5, with D uncertain. Trimming took off 2 bases at V and 5 bases at J, with 13 bases between the two ends. Germline CDR1 SGHDT, CDR2 YYEEEE. The CDR3 contains 14 residues. The CDR3 loop is CASSFYLSWETQYF. CDR3 in DNA: TGTGCCAGCAGCTTCTACCTGAGTTGGGAGACCCAGTACTTC.

The rearrangement joins TRBV6-6 to TRBJ2-7, with D perhaps TRBD1 (6 bases). This CDR3 has 16 residues. Trimming left V 0 bases short and J 8 bases short, with 20 bases between. CDR1 is MNHNY, CDR2 SVGAGI, per germline (reference sequence). CDR3 sequence (DNA): TGTGCCAGCAGTTACTCCCTGGGCAGGGGAACATACAAGCAGTACTTC. Translated: CASSYSLGRGTYKQYF.